The present entry profiles one T cell receptor beta chain with its context. Generated by immunoSEQ multiplex PCR, the TCRdb table keeps only in-frame clones and is missing some. This repertoire shows around 15,000 clones, approximately 90% found once; its top ten account for roughly 12%. These data come from a study of technical replicates of blood from a handful of donors. This CDR3 contains 15 residues. J gave up 6 bases and V 4 bases, and 3 bases lay outside the gene matches. The germline CDR1 and CDR2 sequences are SNHLY and FYNNEI. The chain links TRBV2 to TRBJ2-2; 12 bases match TRBD2. The origin of this receptor is a human donor in good health. The sequenced sample was PBMCs. CDR3 protein: CASSGLAGAAGELFF. The CDR3 region has the DNA TGTGCCAGCAGTGGACTAGCGGGAGCAGCCGGGGAGCTGTTTTTT. Variable domain in full (rest from reference TRBV2 and TRBJ2-2): EPEVTQTPSHQVTQMGQEVILRCVPISNHLYFYWYRQILGQKVEFLVSFYNNEISEKSEIFDDQFSVERPDGSNFTLKIRSTKLEDSAMYFCASSGLAGAAGELFFGEGSRLTVL.